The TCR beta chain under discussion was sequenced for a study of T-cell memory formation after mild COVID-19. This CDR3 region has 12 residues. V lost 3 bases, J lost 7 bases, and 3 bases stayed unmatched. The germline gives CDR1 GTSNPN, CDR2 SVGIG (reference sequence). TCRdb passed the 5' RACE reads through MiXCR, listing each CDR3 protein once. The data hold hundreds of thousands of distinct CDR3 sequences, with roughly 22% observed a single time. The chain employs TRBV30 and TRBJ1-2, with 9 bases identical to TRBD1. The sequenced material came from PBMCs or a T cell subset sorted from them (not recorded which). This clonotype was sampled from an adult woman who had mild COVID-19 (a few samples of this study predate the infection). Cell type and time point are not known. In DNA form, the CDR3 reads TGTGCCTGGAGGACAGGGGGGGGTGGCTACACCTTC. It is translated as CAWRTGGGGYTF.